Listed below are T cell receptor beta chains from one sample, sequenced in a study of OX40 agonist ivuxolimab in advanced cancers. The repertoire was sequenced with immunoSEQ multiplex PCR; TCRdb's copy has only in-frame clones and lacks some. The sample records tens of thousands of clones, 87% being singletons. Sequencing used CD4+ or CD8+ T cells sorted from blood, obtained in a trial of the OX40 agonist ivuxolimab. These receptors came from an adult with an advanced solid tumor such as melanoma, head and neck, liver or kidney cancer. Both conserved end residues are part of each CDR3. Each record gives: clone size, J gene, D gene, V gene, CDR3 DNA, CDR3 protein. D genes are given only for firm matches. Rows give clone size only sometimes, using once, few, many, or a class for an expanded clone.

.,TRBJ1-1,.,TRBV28,TGTGCCAGCAGCCGGGGACCTAGGAGCACTGAAGCTTTCTTT,CASSRGPRSTEAFF
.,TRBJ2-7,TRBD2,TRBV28,TGTGCCAGCAGTCTTTTAAAGCGGGGCGAGCAGTACTTC,CASSLLKRGEQYF
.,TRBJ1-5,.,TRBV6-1,TGTGCCAGCAGTGAAGGTTTAGGGAGGGACAATCAGCCCCAGCATTTT,CASSEGLGRDNQPQHF
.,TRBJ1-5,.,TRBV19,TGTGCCAGTAGGTGGGACACCTATAGCAATCAGCCCCAGCATTTT,CASRWDTYSNQPQHF
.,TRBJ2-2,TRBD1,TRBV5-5,TGTGCCAGCAGCCTAAGGACAGGGATAGACACCGGGGAGCTGTTTTTT,CASSLRTGIDTGELFF
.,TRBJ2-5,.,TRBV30,TGTGCCCGGAGGGGGGGAGCGGAGACCCAGTACTTC,CARRGGAETQYF
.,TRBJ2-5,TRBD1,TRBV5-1,TGCGCCAGCAGCTTGACAGGGGCATCACAAGAGACCCAGTACTTC,CASSLTGASQETQYF
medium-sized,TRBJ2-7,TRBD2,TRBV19,TGTGCCAGTACCCATGGGGCCAGCGGGGGCAACGAGCAGTACTTC,CASTHGASGGNEQYF
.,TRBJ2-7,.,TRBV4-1,TGCGCCAGCAGCCAAGGGCAGGGTTCATACGAGCAGTACTTC,CASSQGQGSYEQYF
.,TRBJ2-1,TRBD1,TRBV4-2,TGTGCCAGCAGCCAAGATCATGGGACAGGGTATGATGGGCAGTTCTTC,CASSQDHGTGYDGQFF
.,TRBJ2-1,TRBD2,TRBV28,TGTGCCAGCAGTTTATTGGCTAGCGGGAGGGATGAGCAGTTCTTC,CASSLLASGRDEQFF
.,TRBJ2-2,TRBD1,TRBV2,TGTGCCAGCAGTGAATTCCGCCCAGGGGGCGCCGGCGGGGAGCTGTTTTTT,CASSEFRPGGAGGELFF
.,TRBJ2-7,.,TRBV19,TGTGCCAGTACCTCCCTCCGTGGGGAGCAGTACTTC,CASTSLRGEQYF
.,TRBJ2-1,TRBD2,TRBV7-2,TGTGCCAGCAGCCACCCGGGGACTAGCGGGAGGAGGGGGAACAATGAGCAGTTCTTC,CASSHPGTSGRRGNNEQFF
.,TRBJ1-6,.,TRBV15,TGTGCCACCAGCAGAGACAGAAGTAATTCACCCCTCCACTTT,CATSRDRSNSPLHF
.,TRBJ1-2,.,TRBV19,TGTGCCAGTAGCCCCACCGCGGGCGGGCAATATGGCTACACCTTC,CASSPTAGGQYGYTF
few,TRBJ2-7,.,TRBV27,TGTGCCAGCAGTTTAACAGGGTCGAGATCCTACGAGCAGTACTTC,CASSLTGSRSYEQYF
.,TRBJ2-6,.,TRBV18,TGTGCCAGCTCAGGCTCTGGGGCCAACGTCCTGACTTTC,CASSGSGANVLTF
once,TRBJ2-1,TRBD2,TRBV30,TGTGCCTGGAGCAGAACGGGACTAGCGGGAGGACAGCAGTTCTTC,CAWSRTGLAGGQQFF
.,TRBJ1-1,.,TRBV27,TGTGCCAGCAGTTTACAGGGTGGTTCTCGAGCTTTCTTT,CASSLQGGSRAFF
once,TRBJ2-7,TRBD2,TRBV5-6,TGTGCCAGCAGCGTAGGCGGGGGTTACGAGCAGTACTTC,CASSVGGGYEQYF
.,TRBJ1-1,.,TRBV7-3,TGTGCCAGCAGCTTAAGTTACAAGGAAGAAGCTTTCTTT,CASSLSYKEEAFF
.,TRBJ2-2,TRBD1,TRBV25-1,TGTGCCAGCAGTGAAGGGACAGGGGGCTACACCGGGGAGCTGTTTTTT,CASSEGTGGYTGELFF
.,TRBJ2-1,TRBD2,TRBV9,TGTGCCAGCAGCGTAGAGCCTAGCGGGTCCAATGAGCAGTTCTTC,CASSVEPSGSNEQFF
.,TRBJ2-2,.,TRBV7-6,TGTGCCAGCAGCTTATATCTGGGAAGCGGGGAGCTGTTTTTT,CASSLYLGSGELFF
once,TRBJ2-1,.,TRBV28,TGTGCCAGCGGGAGCTCCTACAATGAGCAGTTCTTC,CASGSSYNEQFF
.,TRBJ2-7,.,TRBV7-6,TGTGCCAGCAGCTTAAGGGCAGGGGACCACGAGCAGTACTTC,CASSLRAGDHEQYF
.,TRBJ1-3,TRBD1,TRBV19,TGTGCCAGTAGTGCGGGACAGACTGGAAACACCATATATTTT,CASSAGQTGNTIYF
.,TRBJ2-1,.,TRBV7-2,TGTGCCAGCAGCTTGTGGGCTAGTCCCCCCTACAATGAGCAGTTCTTC,CASSLWASPPYNEQFF
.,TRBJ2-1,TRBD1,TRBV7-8,TGTGCCAGCAGCTCTTTCCAGGGGGATGAGCAGTTCTTC,CASSSFQGDEQFF
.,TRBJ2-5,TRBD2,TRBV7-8,TGTGCCAGCAGCTCTGGACTAGCAGGAGAGACCCAGTACTTC,CASSSGLAGETQYF
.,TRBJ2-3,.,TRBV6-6,TGTGCCAGCAGGGGGTTGGCAGATACGCAGTATTTT,CASRGLADTQYF
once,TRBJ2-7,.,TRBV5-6,TGTGCCAGCAGCGTCGGGCTAGGGTCAAACTACGAGCAGTACTTC,CASSVGLGSNYEQYF
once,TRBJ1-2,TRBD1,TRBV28,TGTGCCAGCAGGGCCCCGAAGGGACAGGGGGCTCGGGGCTACACCTTC,CASRAPKGQGARGYTF
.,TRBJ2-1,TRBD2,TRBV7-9,TGTGCCAGCAGCTTACCCCCGGGGACTAGCGGGAGGAATGAGCAGTTCTTC,CASSLPPGTSGRNEQFF
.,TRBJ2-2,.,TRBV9,TGTGCCAGCAGCGCATACACCGGGGAGCTGTTTTTT,CASSAYTGELFF
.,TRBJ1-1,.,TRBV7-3,TGTGCCAGCAGCTCCGCAGGGTGGAACACTGAAGCTTTCTTT,CASSSAGWNTEAFF
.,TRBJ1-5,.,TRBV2,TGTGCCAGCAGTGGCGAGGGGAAGCTGCCCCAGCATTTT,CASSGEGKLPQHF
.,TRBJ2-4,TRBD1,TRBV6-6,TGTGCCAGCAGCCGAGACAGGGCTGTCAAAAACATTCAGTACTTC,CASSRDRAVKNIQYF
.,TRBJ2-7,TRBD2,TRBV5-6,TGTGCCAGCAGCCCCAGGACTAGCGGAAGCTCCTACGAGCAGTACTTC,CASSPRTSGSSYEQYF
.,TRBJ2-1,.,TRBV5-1,TGCGCCAGCAGCTTGGACAGTTTCAATGAGCAGTTCTTC,CASSLDSFNEQFF
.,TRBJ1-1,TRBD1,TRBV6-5,TGTGCCAGCAGTTACCCGCAGGGGGCTACTGAAGCTTTCTTT,CASSYPQGATEAFF